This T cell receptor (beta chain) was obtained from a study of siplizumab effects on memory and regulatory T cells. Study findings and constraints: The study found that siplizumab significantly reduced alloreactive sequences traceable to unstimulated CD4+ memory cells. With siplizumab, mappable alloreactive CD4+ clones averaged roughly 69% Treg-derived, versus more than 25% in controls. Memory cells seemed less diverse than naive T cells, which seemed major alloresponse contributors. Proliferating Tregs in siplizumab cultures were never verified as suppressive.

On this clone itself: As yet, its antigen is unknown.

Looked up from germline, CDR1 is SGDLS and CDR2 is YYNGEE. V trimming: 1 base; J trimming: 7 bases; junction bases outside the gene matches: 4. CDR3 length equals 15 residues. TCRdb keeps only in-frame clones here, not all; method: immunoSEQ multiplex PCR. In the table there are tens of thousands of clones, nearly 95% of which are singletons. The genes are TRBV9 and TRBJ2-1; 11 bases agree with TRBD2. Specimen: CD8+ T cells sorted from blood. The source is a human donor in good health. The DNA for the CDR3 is TGTGCCAGCAGCGTAACTAGCGGGAGTACGAATGAGCAGTTCTTC. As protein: CASSVTSGSTNEQFF.